Sequencing of this T cell receptor (beta chain) was carried out in a study of response to subunit inactivated influenza vaccine (dated by TCRdb to between 2018 and 2020). For context, the study as a whole: Deep quantitative profiling of the T cell receptor repertoire was used in the study to follow responses to a trivalent subunit inactivated influenza vaccine.

Library construction relied on RT-PCR. The reads were generated on an Illumina HiSeq 2500. Through fastp at Q25 and MiXCR, TCRdb rebuilt clones from the public reads, retaining in-frame beta chains. A single entry per CDR3 protein holds the most common genes and DNA from its merged rows. The sample table holds hundreds of thousands of distinct CDR3 sequences, of which 14% were seen once. The ten largest clones represent 7.6% of the sample. A word on this clonotype: Its antigen is currently not known. Qualities for individual bases were not recorded, and no much larger clone is one base off.

Paper-wide results and their limitations: The authors suggested that each seasonal influenza vaccination may recruit only a limited number of new T cells.

From the cysteine up to the phenylalanine, the CDR3 has a length of 14 residues. Kept here is only the CDR3 DNA, which spans 42 bases and is read in frame from base 1. The germline V gene (reference sequence) sets CDR1 to PRHDT and CDR2 to FYEKMQ. At the junction V is shortened by 4 bases and J by 1 base, with 10 bases in between. Sequencing was performed on PBMCs from blood, taken approximately 15 days before vaccination. The clonotype originates from a man over 45 who received an inactivated influenza vaccine. Donor details come from another sample of the same person, matched by shared clones. The chain is made from TRBV13 and TRBJ2-5; D gene: possibly TRBD1, on 6 matching bases. The DNA sequence is TGTGCCAGCAGCTCAGGGGTTCCCCAAGAGACCCAGTACTTC. Translated, it gives CASSSGVPQETQYF.